This TCR beta chain is drawn from a study of patients and donors after allogeneic stem cell transplantation. MiXCR was run by TCRdb on the RT-PCR reads, yielding one entry per CDR3 protein. The table records approximately 410,000 distinct CDR3 sequences, around 15% of them present only once. This clonotype was counted between two and nine times. Trimming removed 4 bases at V and 4 bases at J, with 17 bases between. There are 15 residues in the CDR3. Germline loops: CDR1 LGHNA, CDR2 YNFKEQ. This sequence originates from a human donor who was either an allogeneic HSCT recipient or a stem cell or donor lymphocyte infusion donor (not recorded which). It is not recorded whose cells these are; they may come from a transplant donor. Sample: blood, either unsorted or a sorted T cell fraction (not recorded which). This sequence joins TRBV4-2 and TRBJ2-7, with a tentative D call TRBD2 (8 bases). The CDR3 nucleotides read TGTGCCAGCAGCCCTAACAGGGGCGGGAGGTACGAGCAGTACTTC. It translates to CASSPNRGGRYEQYF.